This entry concerns a single TCR beta chain. Its target antigen remains unknown. No per-base quality is available; no much larger clone lies one base away. This record comes from a study of T-cell memory formation after mild COVID-19 (dated by TCRdb to the early 2020s). Looking at the study overall: Most TCR sequence clusters were specific to one of the two donors. T-cell clones expanding and contracting after mild COVID-19 in two donors were tracked by longitudinal TCRalpha and TCRbeta repertoire sequencing. Two young, previously healthy adult volunteers, one female and one male, were included in the cohort.

Ficoll-Paque density gradient centrifugation was used to isolate PBMCs. Sequencing was performed on an Illumina NovaSeq 6000. cDNA libraries for TCRalpha and TCRbeta were prepared by 5'RACE using constant-segment primers, with sample barcodes and unique molecular identifiers added. Trizol reagent was used to extract RNA from every sample. Libraries were amplified in two PCR steps, with a second sample barcode and Illumina TruSeq adapters added in the second step. The libraries were sequenced on an Illumina NovaSeq using 2 x 150 bp paired-end reads. In the source study's methods: Demultiplexing of reads and collapsing into UMI-guided consensus sequences were performed with migec v1.2.7. Using mixcr v2.1.11, the UMI consensuses were aligned to TRA and TRB V and J templates and assembled into clonotypes. A clonotype was counted as expanded or contracted only if both edgeR and NoisET called the change significant, with noise models trained on biological replicates. For edgeR calls, the cutoffs were a false discovery rate-adjusted p below 0.01 and a log2 fold-change threshold of 1. As an exploratory analysis of dynamics, PCA with hierarchical clustering was applied to max-normalized trajectories of the 1000 most abundant clonotypes. The CD4 or CD8 phenotype of responding clones was assigned using the separately sequenced CD4+ and CD8+ repertoires. Using fastp trimming at Q25 and MiXCR clonotype assembly, TCRdb reanalyzed the public sequencing data and kept in-frame beta chains. Entries that share a CDR3 protein sequence are merged under the most common genes and DNA. The V and J calls were determined by TCRdb, not by the authors. The sample table records 350,000 to 450,000 distinct CDR3 sequences; around 20% of these occur just once. The top ten clones comprise 7.5% to 9.5% of the sample.

The study at large found these results: Whether the second-wave clones peaking on day 37 were SARS-CoV-2 specific was not confirmed. The detection of some responding clones in pre-infection memory suggests that pre-existing cross-reactive memory T cells joined the SARS-CoV-2 response. Only two mild cases were covered in the study, and larger cohorts including severe cases with pre-infection samples were considered necessary. From day 15 to 85, contracting clones showed balanced CD4/CD8 phenotypes, whereas a second wave of clones that expanded from day 15 to 37 leaned towards CD4+. Contracting CD4+ clones turned up mainly in the CM and EM memory subsets, whereas EMRA was where CD8+ clones were enriched.

V lost 0 bases and J lost 4 bases, and the count of bases not matched to a germline gene is 7. The germline V gene provides CDR1 SGDLS and CDR2 YYNGEE. The CDR3 numbers 15 residues from cysteine through phenylalanine. Only CDR3 DNA remains: 45 bases, in frame from the first base. The rearranged segments are TRBV9 and TRBJ2-7; the junction holds 7 bases that match TRBD1. The receptor was derived from an adult woman who had mild COVID-19 (a few samples of this study predate the infection). The sample titles of this study are shuffled in the database, so cell type and time point are left out; the donor was told from shared clones. The sequenced sample was PBMCs or a T cell subset sorted from them (not recorded which). Read as DNA, the sequence is TGTGCCAGCAGCGTAGAAGGGACAGAAGTTTACGAGCAGTACTTC. This codes for CASSVEGTEVYEQYF.